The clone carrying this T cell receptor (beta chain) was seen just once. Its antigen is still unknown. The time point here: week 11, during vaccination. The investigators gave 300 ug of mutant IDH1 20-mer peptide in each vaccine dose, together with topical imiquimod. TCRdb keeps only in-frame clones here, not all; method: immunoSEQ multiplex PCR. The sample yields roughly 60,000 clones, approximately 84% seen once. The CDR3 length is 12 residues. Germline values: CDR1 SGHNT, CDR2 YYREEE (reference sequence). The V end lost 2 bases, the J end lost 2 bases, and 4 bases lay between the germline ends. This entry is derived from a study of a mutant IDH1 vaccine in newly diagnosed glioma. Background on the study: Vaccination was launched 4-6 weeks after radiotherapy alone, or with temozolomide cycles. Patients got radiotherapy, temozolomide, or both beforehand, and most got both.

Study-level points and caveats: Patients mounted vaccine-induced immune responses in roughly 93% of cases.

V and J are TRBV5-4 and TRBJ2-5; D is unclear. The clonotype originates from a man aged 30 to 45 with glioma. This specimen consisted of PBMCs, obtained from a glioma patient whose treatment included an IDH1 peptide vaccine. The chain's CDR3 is CASSFGQETQYF. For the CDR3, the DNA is TGTGCCAGCAGCTTCGGACAAGAGACCCAGTACTTC.